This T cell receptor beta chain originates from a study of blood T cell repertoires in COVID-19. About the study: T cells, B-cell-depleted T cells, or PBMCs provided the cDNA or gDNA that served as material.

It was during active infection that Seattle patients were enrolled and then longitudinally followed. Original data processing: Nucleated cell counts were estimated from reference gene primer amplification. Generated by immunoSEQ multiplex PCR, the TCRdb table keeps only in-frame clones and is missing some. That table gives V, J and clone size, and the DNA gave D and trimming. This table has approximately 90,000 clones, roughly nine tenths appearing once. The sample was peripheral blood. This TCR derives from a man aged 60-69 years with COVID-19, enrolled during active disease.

The CDR3 is CATSDDRGEETQYF. In DNA form, the CDR3 reads TGTGCCACCAGTGATGACAGGGGCGAAGAGACCCAGTACTTC. The V and J genes are TRBV24-1 and TRBJ2-5, with 8 bases that match TRBD1. There are 14 residues in the CDR3. Per the germline V gene, CDR1 is KGHDR and CDR2 is SFDVKD. Trimming at V came to 3 bases and at J to 3 bases, leaving 2 bases not matched to a gene.